Below are 4 T cell receptor beta chains sequenced from a single sample in a study of cytomegalovirus exposure and HLA in healthy donors. With 60 Vbeta and 13 Jbeta primers, the PCR was carried out. Measured with immunoSEQ multiplex PCR; TCRdb has only the in-frame clones, and not every one. The data hold 190,000 or so clones, with 75% to 90% observed a single time. The sample taken for sequencing was PBMCs. Receptor source: a man aged 45 to 65 in good health and CMV-seronegative.

V gene TRBV5-1 combines with J gene TRBJ2-7; TRBD2 agrees at 10 bases. The junction had 15 bases not matched to a gene; V was cut back by 4 bases and J by 5 bases. The CDR3 consists of 17 residues. CDR1 is SGHRS, CDR2 YFSETQ, per germline. DNA for the CDR3: TGCGCCAGCAGCCCGCAGTTCCTGACTAGCGGGTACCACGAGCAGTACTTC. Its translation is CASSPQFLTSGYHEQYF.

The J gene is TRBJ1-2, the V gene TRBV4-3; possible D gene TRBD1, 5 bases. This CDR3 is 16 amino acids long. Germline V CDR1 and CDR2: LGHNA, YSLEER. The V end was cut by 0 bases, the J end by 8 bases, with 19 bases between. The CDR3 bases are TGCGCCAGCAGCCAAGAAGGGGAGGAATTGGTGCGGGGCTACACCTTC. This gives the protein CASSQEGEELVRGYTF.

This sequence joins TRBV9 and TRBJ1-1, with TRBD1 matching 8 bases. Looked up from germline, CDR1 is SGDLS and CDR2 is YYNGEE. CDR3 length: 14 residues. The ends lost 3 bases at V and 6 bases at J; junction bases unmatched: 7. CDR3 DNA sequence: TGTGCCAGCAGCGCCCTCAGGGGGCAGGCTGAAGCTTTCTTT. The encoded protein is CASSALRGQAEAFF. Complete variable domain (other parts from reference TRBV9 and TRBJ1-1): DSGVTQTPKHLITATGQRVTLRCSPRSGDLSVYWYQQSLDQGLQFLIQYYNGEERAKGNILERFSAQQFPDLHSELNLSSLELGDSALYFCASSALRGQAEAFFGQGTRLTVV.

The rearrangement links TRBV7-2 to TRBJ2-2; no clear D. V was cut by 2 bases and J by 8 bases, with 9 bases left in between. The CDR3 is 13 amino acids. Germline assignment: CDR1 SGHTA and CDR2 FQGNSA. In nucleotides, the CDR3 is TGTGCCAGCAGCTTACGCGCCGAGGGGGAGCTGTTTTTT. This codes for CASSLRAEGELFF.